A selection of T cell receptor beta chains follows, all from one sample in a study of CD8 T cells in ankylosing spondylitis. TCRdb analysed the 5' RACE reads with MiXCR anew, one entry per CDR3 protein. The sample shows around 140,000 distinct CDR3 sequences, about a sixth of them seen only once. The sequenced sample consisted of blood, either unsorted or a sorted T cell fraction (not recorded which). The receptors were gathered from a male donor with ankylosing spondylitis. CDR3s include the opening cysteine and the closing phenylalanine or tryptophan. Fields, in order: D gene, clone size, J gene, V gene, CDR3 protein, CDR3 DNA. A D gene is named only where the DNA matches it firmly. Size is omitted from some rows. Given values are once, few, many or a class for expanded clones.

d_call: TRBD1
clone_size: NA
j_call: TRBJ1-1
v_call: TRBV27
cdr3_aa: CASKQGAAEAFF
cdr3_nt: TGTGCCAGTAAACAGGGGGCCGCTGAAGCTTTCTTT

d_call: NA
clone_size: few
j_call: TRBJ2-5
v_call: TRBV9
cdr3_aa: CASSVATFETQYF
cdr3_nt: TGTGCCAGCAGCGTAGCTACATTCGAGACCCAGTACTTC

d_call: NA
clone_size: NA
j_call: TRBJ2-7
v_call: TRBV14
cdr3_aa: CASSSGHYEQYF
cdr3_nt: TGTGCCAGCAGCTCCGGGCACTACGAGCAGTACTTC

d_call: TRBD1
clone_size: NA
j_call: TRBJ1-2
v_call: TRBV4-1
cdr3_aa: CASSPRQGAMAYGYTF
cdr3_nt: TGCGCCAGCAGCCCGCGACAGGGGGCGATGGCCTATGGCTACACCTTC

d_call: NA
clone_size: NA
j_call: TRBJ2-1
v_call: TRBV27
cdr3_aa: CASSDLLEQFF
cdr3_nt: TGTGCCAGCAGCGACCTCCTTGAGCAGTTCTTC

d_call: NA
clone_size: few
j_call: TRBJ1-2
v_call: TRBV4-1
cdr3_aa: CASSQGTGSYGYTF
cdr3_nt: TGCGCCAGCAGCCAAGGAACGGGCAGCTATGGCTACACCTTC

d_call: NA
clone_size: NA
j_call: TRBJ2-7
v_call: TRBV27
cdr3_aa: CASSLFGDREQYF
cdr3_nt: TGTGCCAGCAGTTTATTTGGGGACCGCGAGCAGTACTTC

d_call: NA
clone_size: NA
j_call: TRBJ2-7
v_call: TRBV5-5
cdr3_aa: CASSLGITGTSVYEQYF
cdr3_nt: TGTGCCAGCAGCTTGGGGATAACGGGTACGTCGGTTTACGAGCAGTACTTC

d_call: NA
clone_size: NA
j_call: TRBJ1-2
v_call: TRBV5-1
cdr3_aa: CASSLLRSYGYTF
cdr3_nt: TGCGCCAGCAGCTTGCTACGGAGCTATGGCTACACCTTC

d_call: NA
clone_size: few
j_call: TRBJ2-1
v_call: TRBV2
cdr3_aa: CATAPPGNNEQFF
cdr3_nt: TGTGCCACCGCCCCTCCAGGAAACAATGAGCAGTTCTTC

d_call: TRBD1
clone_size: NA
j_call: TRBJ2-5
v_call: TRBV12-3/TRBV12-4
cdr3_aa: CASSTQGQTQYF
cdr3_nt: TGTGCCAGCAGTACACAGGGGCAGACCCAGTACTTC

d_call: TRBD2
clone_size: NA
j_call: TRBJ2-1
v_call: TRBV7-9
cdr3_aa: CASSSPGLAGGVEQFF
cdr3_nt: TGTGCCAGCAGTTCCCCGGGACTAGCGGGAGGGGTTGAGCAGTTCTTC

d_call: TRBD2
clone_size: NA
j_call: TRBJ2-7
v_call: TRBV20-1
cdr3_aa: CSARGLAGGMEQYF
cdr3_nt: TGCAGTGCTAGAGGGCTAGCGGGGGGAATGGAGCAGTACTTC

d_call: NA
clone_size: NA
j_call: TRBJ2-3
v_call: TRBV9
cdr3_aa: CASSVWAGQKTDTQYF
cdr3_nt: TGTGCCAGCAGCGTATGGGCGGGACAGAAAACAGATACGCAGTATTTT

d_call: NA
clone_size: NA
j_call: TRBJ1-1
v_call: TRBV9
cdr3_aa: CASSVDSGPHSTEAFF
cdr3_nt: TGTGCCAGCAGCGTAGATTCAGGACCTCATAGCACTGAAGCTTTCTTT

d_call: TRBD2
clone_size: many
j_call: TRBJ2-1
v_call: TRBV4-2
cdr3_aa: CASSQALAPSSYNEQFF
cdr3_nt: TGTGCCAGCAGCCAGGCACTAGCGCCTAGCTCCTACAATGAGCAGTTCTTC

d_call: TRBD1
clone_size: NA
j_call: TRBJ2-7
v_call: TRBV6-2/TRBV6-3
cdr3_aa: CASRLGQGNYEQYF
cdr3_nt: TGTGCCAGCAGGCTCGGACAGGGGAACTACGAGCAGTACTTC

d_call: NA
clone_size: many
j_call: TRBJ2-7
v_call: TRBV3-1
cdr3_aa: CASSLGVGLYEQYF
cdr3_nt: TGTGCCAGCAGCCTAGGTGTCGGTCTCTACGAGCAGTACTTC

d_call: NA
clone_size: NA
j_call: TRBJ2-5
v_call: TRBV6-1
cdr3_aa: CASSEAIGHSVQETQYF
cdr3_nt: TGTGCCAGCAGTGAAGCTATAGGCCACTCTGTCCAAGAGACCCAGTACTTC

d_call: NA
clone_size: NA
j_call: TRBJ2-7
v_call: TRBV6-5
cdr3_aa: CASSYGTQGDYEQYF
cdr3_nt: TGTGCCAGCAGTTACGGTACACAGGGAGACTACGAGCAGTACTTC

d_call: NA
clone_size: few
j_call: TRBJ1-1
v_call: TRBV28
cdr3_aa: CASSLWGARDYAEAFF
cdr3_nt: TGTGCCAGCAGTTTATGGGGGGCGCGTGATTACGCTGAAGCTTTCTTT

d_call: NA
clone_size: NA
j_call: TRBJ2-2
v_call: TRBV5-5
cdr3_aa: CARSPEATGELFF
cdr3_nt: TGTGCCAGGAGCCCAGAGGCCACCGGGGAGCTGTTTTTT

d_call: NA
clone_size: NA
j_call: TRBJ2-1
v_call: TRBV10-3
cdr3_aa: CAINAGRSYNEQFF
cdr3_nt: TGTGCCATCAATGCGGGAAGGTCCTACAATGAGCAGTTCTTC

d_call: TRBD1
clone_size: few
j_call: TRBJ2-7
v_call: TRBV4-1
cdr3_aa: CASSQDQTGMTYEQYF
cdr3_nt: TGCGCCAGCAGCCAAGATCAGACAGGGATGACCTACGAGCAGTACTTC

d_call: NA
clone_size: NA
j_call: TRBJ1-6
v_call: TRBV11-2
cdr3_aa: CASSPRGGRSSYNSPLHF
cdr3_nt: TGTGCCAGCAGCCCCCGGGGGGGACGGAGCTCCTATAATTCACCCCTCCACTTT

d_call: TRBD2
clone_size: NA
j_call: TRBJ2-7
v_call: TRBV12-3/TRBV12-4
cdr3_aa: CASSFDSSGRSYEQYF
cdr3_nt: TGTGCCAGCAGTTTCGATTCTAGCGGGAGGAGCTACGAGCAGTACTTC

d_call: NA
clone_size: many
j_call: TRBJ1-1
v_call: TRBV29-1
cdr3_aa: CSVEELPRSGLVVGNTEAFF
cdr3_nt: TGCAGCGTTGAAGAGCTCCCCAGATCAGGGTTGGTCGTCGGGAACACTGAAGCTTTCTTT

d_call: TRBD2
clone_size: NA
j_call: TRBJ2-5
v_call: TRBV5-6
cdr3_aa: CASSWGLAGKETQYF
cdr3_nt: TGTGCCAGCAGCTGGGGACTAGCGGGGAAAGAGACCCAGTACTTC